This T cell receptor beta chain is drawn from a study of T cell responses to AZD1222 COVID-19 vaccine. Samples with a second dose at about 4 or about 12 weeks were pooled together. Concerning this clone itself: What it binds is not known.

The CDR3 has 14 residues. Germline V lookup: CDR1 GTSNPN, CDR2 SVGIG (reference sequence). V dropped 0 bases and J dropped 3 bases, with 9 bases sitting between them. TCRdb's table, derived via immunoSEQ multiplex PCR, lists solely in-frame clones and lacks some. Here the sample spans around 150,000 clones, about 90% being singletons. Study results and caveats: Following two doses of AZD1222, Spike-specific TCR breadth and depth rose.

The V and J genes are TRBV30 and TRBJ1-5; no clear D. The material was peripheral blood, obtained 28 days after the second AZD1222 dose. The sequence came from an adult who received the AZD1222 COVID-19 vaccine. The CDR3 DNA reads as TGTGCCTGGAGTGTGTCCGCCTACAATCAGCCCCAGCATTTT. It yields the protein CAWSVSAYNQPQHF.